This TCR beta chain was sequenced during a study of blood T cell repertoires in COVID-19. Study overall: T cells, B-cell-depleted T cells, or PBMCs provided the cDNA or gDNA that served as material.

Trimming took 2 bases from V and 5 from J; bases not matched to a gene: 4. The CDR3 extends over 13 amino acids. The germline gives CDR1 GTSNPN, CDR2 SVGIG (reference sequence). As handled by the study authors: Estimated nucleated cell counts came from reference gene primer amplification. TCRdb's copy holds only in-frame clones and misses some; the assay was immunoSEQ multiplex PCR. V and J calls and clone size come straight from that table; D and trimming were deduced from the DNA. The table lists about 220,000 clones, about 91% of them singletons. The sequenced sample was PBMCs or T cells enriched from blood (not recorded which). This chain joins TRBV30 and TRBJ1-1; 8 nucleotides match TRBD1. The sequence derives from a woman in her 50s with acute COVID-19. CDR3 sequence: CAWSSGGLTEAFF. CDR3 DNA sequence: TGTGCCTGGAGTTCAGGGGGCCTGACTGAAGCTTTCTTT.